Sequencing of this T cell receptor (beta chain) was carried out in a study of vaccination and CD4 T cells after COVID-19. In the study overall: The stimulating agents, overlapping spike peptides, came from SARS-CoV-2, HCoV-NL63, HCoV-OC43 and HCoV-229E.

Germline CDR1 SGHTA, CDR2 FQGNSA. The CDR3 runs 14 residues. Trimming removed 7 bases at V and 9 bases at J, with 16 bases between. Treatment of the sample: approximately nine-day PBMC culture with coronavirus spike peptide pools or control peptides (ViraFEST assay). This clonotype was seen a few times. Its antigen is not known. Cultured CD4+ T cells had their DNA profiled by the Oncomine TCR Beta short-read assay. From the PCR reads, TCRdb called clonotypes with MiXCR, one entry per CDR3 protein. The repertoire has 20,000 to 25,000 distinct CDR3 sequences, roughly 44% of them found once; the top ten carry about 18%.

The chain joins TRBV7-2 to TRBJ1-6; D not resolved. The TCR originated in a human donor who received a COVID-19 vaccine. Sample: CD4+ T cells from blood, cultured in vitro, taken before SARS-CoV-2 vaccination. DNA for the CDR3: TGTGCCAGCACTAAGCCCCGGGATGGTTCACCCCTCCACTTT. As protein: CASTKPRDGSPLHF.